This T cell receptor (beta chain) was identified in a study of metastatic and nonmetastatic thyroid tumors. About the study: Samples came from malignant and benign thyroid patients, and repertoires were compared across blood and tumor or nodule tissue. General observations from the study: Across blood and tumor, TCR beta diversity in malignant thyroid tumors was reportedly significantly higher than in benign nodules.

This clone has at least ten counts. What it recognizes is unknown. The germline V gene has CDR1 SGHDN and CDR2 FVKESK. V shed 0 bases and J shed 7 bases, with 12 bases lying between them. The CDR3 sequence is 15 residues long. Per the authors' pipeline: Built for papillary thyroid cancer, a distant-metastasis classifier drew on CDR3 differences across clinicopathological groups. MiXCR re-clonotyped the PCR reads for TCRdb. TCRdb's processing, not the study's, gives the V and J calls here. The data show roughly 70,000 clones, around 18% seen once. All patients were untreated before thyroid surgery. This TCR was sampled from a female donor with papillary thyroid cancer or a benign thyroid nodule (not recorded which). Some clones in this sample may be carry-over from other donors' samples. The chain is built from TRBV14 and TRBJ2-2; weak D call: TRBD2 (5 bases). The sequencing input was blood. The CDR3 coding sequence is TGTGCCAGCAGCCAAGATGGGGAGACCTACGGGGAGCTGTTTTTT. Translating gives CASSQDGETYGELFF.